The entry below gives a single TCR beta chain sequence along with its context. Its antigen is undetermined. There are 16 residues in the CDR3. CDR1 is MNHEY and CDR2 is SVGEGT in the germline V gene. The V segment lost 3 bases and the J segment 6 bases; nucleotides outside the gene matches: 10. The source of the sample is a study of blood T cells in healthy people across ages. Alongside a J-beta primer mix, a sample-barcoded 5' primer served in a second PCR lasting 7 to 11 cycles. The yield of each sample was at least 2.5 million CDR3-containing paired-end reads. TCRdb analysed the 5' RACE reads with MiXCR anew, one entry per CDR3 protein. The sample records over 1,200,000 distinct CDR3 sequences, roughly 64% being singletons. Study results and limitations: Underestimates were what the diversity estimates from one million T cells were considered to be.

The sequence was obtained from a young man in good health. The chain carries TRBV6-2 or TRBV6-3 and TRBJ2-1, with 8 bases lining up with TRBD1. Sequencing input: blood. The CDR3 here is CASSYRGQVLLNEQFF. CDR3 coding DNA: TGTGCCAGCAGTTATCGGGGACAGGTCCTACTCAATGAGCAGTTCTTC.